The present entry profiles one T cell receptor beta chain with its context. What it binds is unknown. V lost 5 bases to trimming and J lost 5 bases; unmatched junction nucleotides: 4. The germline gives CDR1 MGHDK, CDR2 SYGVNS. This CDR3 region has 14 residues. This sample is drawn from a study of PD-1 blockade in classical Hodgkin lymphoma. Study at large: Administration of nivolumab to patients was at 3 mg/kg intravenously every 2 weeks. Findings and caveats of the study: Nivolumab initiated under 1 year post-ASCT led to patient exclusion.

Profiled with immunoSEQ multiplex PCR; TCRdb holds only in-frame clones, not every one. The table lists approximately 150,000 clones, around 73% of them singletons. Every patient relapsed after autologous stem cell transplantation, and brentuximab vedotin exposure varied. The chain joins TRBV25-1 to TRBJ2-5; 11 bases map to TRBD2. The TCR comes from a human donor with classical Hodgkin lymphoma. Here the sequenced sample was peripheral blood mononuclear cells (PBMCs), taken before the second cycle of nivolumab. CDR3 residues: CASSLAGGRETQYF. Here the CDR3 DNA reads TGTGCCAGCAGTTTAGCGGGGGGGCGGGAGACCCAGTACTTC.